These 27 T cell receptor beta chains were all obtained from the same sample, sequenced in a study of T cell responses to AZD1222 COVID-19 vaccine. Here immunoSEQ multiplex PCR was the method, and the copy in TCRdb shows in-frame clones only, minus some. The sample records some 99,000 clones, more than 75% being singletons. The sample was peripheral blood, taken 28 days after the second AZD1222 dose. The receptors originated from an adult who received the AZD1222 COVID-19 vaccine.

The chain carries TRBV10-3 and TRBJ1-1; D might be TRBD1 (6 bases). This CDR3 region has 15 residues. Between the trimmed V and J ends, which lost 0 bases and 6 bases, there was a span of 14 bases. Germline V gives CDR1 ENHRY, CDR2 SYGVKD. For the CDR3, the DNA is TGTGCCATCAGTGAGTCCTCTAGGGGGGTCCCTGAAGCTTTCTTT. Translated, it gives CAISESSRGVPEAFF.

In its sample, this clone was seen a few times. The chain carries TRBV4-1 and TRBJ1-4; D gene ambiguous. Germline V gene data show CDR1 as MGHRA and CDR2 as YSYEKL. Trimming removed 4 bases at V and 1 base at J, with 7 bases between. This CDR3 has 14 amino acids. CDR3 coding DNA: TGCGCCAGCAGCCCGACTAGAACTAATGAAAAACTGTTTTTT. Protein product: CASSPTRTNEKLFF.

This clone was seen only a few times. This chain uses TRBV3-1 (or the pseudogene TRBV3-2) with TRBJ2-7; a possible D gene is TRBD2 (5 bases). CDR1 is LGHDT and CDR2 is YNNKEL in the germline V gene (reference sequence). This CDR3 is built from 13 residues. V dropped 2 bases and J dropped 3 bases, with 8 bases sitting between them. CDR3 coding DNA: TGTGCCAGCAGCCAATATGCGGGCTACGAGCAGTACTTC. It translates to CASSQYAGYEQYF.

The chain is built from TRBV4-3 and TRBJ2-5; D is perhaps TRBD1 or TRBD2 (5 bases each). The V gene's germline CDR1 is LGHNA and CDR2 YSLEER. Trimming shortened V by 1 base and J by 5 bases, and 23 bases separated the two germline ends. The CDR3 consists of 18 residues. In nucleotides, the CDR3 is TGCGCCAGCAGCCAAGGGGAGCTCGGCCAGGGCCACGTTGAGACCCAGTACTTC. It encodes CASSQGELGQGHVETQYF.

This clone was seen just once. This sequence joins TRBV9 and TRBJ1-1; D is unresolved. V was clipped by 10 bases and J by 4 bases, with 17 bases between them. The germline V gene has CDR1 SGDLS and CDR2 YYNGEE. The CDR3 has 13 residues. For the CDR3, the DNA is TGTGCCCGGCGCGAAGGGAGGTCCACTGAAGCTTTCTTT. Its protein product is CARREGRSTEAFF.

The rearrangement links TRBV10-3 to TRBJ2-2, with D unclear. The germline CDR1 and CDR2 sequences are ENHRY and SYGVKD. The CDR3 is 12 amino acids. Trimming took off 2 bases at V and 6 bases at J, with 4 bases between the two ends. CDR3 loop: CAISEGAGELFF. CDR3 DNA: TGTGCCATCAGTGAGGGTGCCGGGGAGCTGTTTTTT.

The CDR3: CAGAQGAGQPQHF. Written as DNA, the CDR3 is TGTGCCGGGGCACAGGGGGCGGGTCAGCCCCAGCATTTT. The V call is TRBV30, the J call TRBJ1-5, with TRBD1 matching 9 bases. Trimming at V came to 8 bases and at J to 6 bases, leaving 8 bases not matched to a gene. The germline gives CDR1 GTSNPN, CDR2 SVGIG (reference sequence). The CDR3 runs to 13 residues.

The chain joins TRBV6-5 to TRBJ2-1; D perhaps matches TRBD1 (6 bases). Deletions cut 4 bases from V and 7 bases from J, with 11 bases between. This CDR3 is 13 amino acids long. Germline CDR1 is MNHEY and CDR2 is SVGAGI. Here the CDR3 reads CASSLQGKNEQFF. CDR3 DNA: TGTGCCAGCAGTTTACAGGGTAAAAATGAGCAGTTCTTC.

The chain has TRBV21-1 and TRBJ2-7; the listed D gene, TRBD2, was not tested against the DNA. TRBV21-1 is a recognized pseudogene. The CDR3 sequence is 16 residues long. The CDR3 loop reads CASSKEGGRLAAEQYF. CDR3 in DNA: TGTGCCAGCAGCAAAGAGGGCGGGAGGTTGGCCGCCGAGCAGTACTTC.

The chain links TRBV24-1 to TRBJ1-2; TRBD1 aligns across 7 bases. V dropped 5 bases and J dropped 2; count of bases not matched to a gene: 10. CDR1 is KGHDR and CDR2 is SFDVKD in the germline V gene. CDR3 length: 16 amino acids. CDR3 nucleotide sequence: TGTGCCACCAGTGGAGGACAGGAGATCCTAAACTATGGCTACACCTTC. Protein sequence: CATSGGQEILNYGYTF.

This sequence joins TRBV29-1 and TRBJ2-1, with D unclear. V was pared by 7 bases and J by 7 bases, with 20 bases between. There are 14 residues in the CDR3. Germline CDR1 is SQVTM and CDR2 is ANQGSEA. The CDR3 DNA reads TGCAGCGCTACCGGGTGGGGATATGGAAATGAGCAGTTCTTC. It is translated as CSATGWGYGNEQFF.

The chain has TRBV14 and TRBJ2-1; either TRBD1 or TRBD2 may supply D (5 bases each). CDR1 is SGHDN, CDR2 FVKESK, per germline. The CDR3 is made up of 14 amino acids. Trimming took off 0 bases at V and 5 bases at J, with 8 bases between the two ends. Written as DNA, the CDR3 is TGTGCCAGCAGCCAAGATTGGGGGAACAATGAGCAGTTCTTC. Its protein product is CASSQDWGNNEQFF. Based on the CDR3 plus reference TRBV14 and TRBJ2-1, the full variable domain is EAGVTQFPSHSVIEKGQTVTLRCDPISGHDNLYWYRRVMGKEIKFLLHFVKESKQDESGMPNNRFLAERTGGTYSTLKVQPAELEDSGVYFCASSQDWGNNEQFFGPGTRLTVL.

V gene TRBV7-8 combines with J gene TRBJ2-2, with TRBD1 matching 8 bases. Per germline, CDR1 SGHVS and CDR2 FQNEAQ. The CDR3 spans 17 residues. Unmatched junction bases numbered 6, after V lost 2 bases and J lost 1 base. In DNA form, the CDR3 reads TGTGCCAGCAGCTTAACCCAGGGGGCGGAGAACACCGGGGAGCTGTTTTTT. Its translation is CASSLTQGAENTGELFF. The whole variable domain, remainder taken from reference TRBV7-8 and TRBJ2-2, is GAGVSQSPRYKVAKRGQDVALRCDPISGHVSLFWYQQALGQGPEFLTYFQNEAQLDKSGLPSDRFFAERPEGSVSTLKIQRTQQEDSAVYLCASSLTQGAENTGELFFGEGSRLTVL.

The CDR3 nucleotides are TGTGCCAGCAGCTTACAGCCGGGACGGACCTACGAGCAGTACTTC. It translates to CASSLQPGRTYEQYF. The J gene is TRBJ2-7, the V gene TRBV7-3; D tentatively fits TRBD1 or TRBD2 (5 bases each). The germline gives CDR1 SGHTA, CDR2 FQGTGA. The ends were cut back, 2 bases at V and 2 bases at J, with 13 bases in the middle. The CDR3 has 15 residues.

V and J are TRBV7-9 and TRBJ2-7, with D maybe TRBD1 (6 bases). The length of the CDR3 is 14 residues. The V gene lost 6 bases and the J gene lost 3 bases, with 15 bases spanning the gap. Looked up from germline, CDR1 is SEHNR and CDR2 is FQNEAQ (reference sequence). The CDR3 loop is CASSFGTTSYEQYF. The CDR3 DNA sequence: TGTGCCAGCAGTTTTGGGACAACCAGCTACGAGCAGTACTTC.

The chain joins TRBV6-5 to TRBJ1-1; the match to TRBD1 covers 9 bases. CDR3 length: 14 residues. Trimming cost V 6 bases and J 5 bases; bases outside gene matches: 7. Germline V gives CDR1 MNHEY, CDR2 SVGAGI. CDR3 sequence (DNA): TGTGCCAGCAGGAGGGACAGGGTAAGGACTGAAGCTTTCTTT. Its protein product is CASRRDRVRTEAFF.

J is TRBJ1-2 and V is TRBV25-1; tentatively, D is TRBD1 (5 bases). Germline CDR1 is MGHDK and CDR2 is SYGVNS. Trimming shortened V by 1 base and J by 3 bases, and 9 bases separated the two germline ends. The CDR3 has 14 amino acids. Written as DNA, the CDR3 is TGTGCCAGCAGTGAATCGCAGGGTTACTATGGCTACACCTTC. The encoded protein is CASSESQGYYGYTF.

The chain recombines TRBV18 with TRBJ2-5; 7 bases match TRBD1. CDR3 length: 15 residues. The trim removed 4 bases at V and 5 bases at J, leaving 10 bases unmatched. Per germline, CDR1 KGHSH and CDR2 LQKENI. CDR3 DNA sequence: TGTGCCAGCTCACAAGGACAGGCCTCCGGGGAGACCCAGTACTTC. Residues: CASSQGQASGETQYF.

This clone came up a few times. The rearrangement joins TRBV6-6 to TRBJ1-2; 8 bases map to TRBD1. The CDR3 covers 12 residues. The V gene's germline CDR1 is MNHNY and CDR2 SVGAGI (reference sequence). V shed 7 bases, J shed 4 bases, and the junction held 2 bases outside the gene matches. The CDR3 is CASTGTGYGYTF. CDR3 in DNA: TGTGCCAGCACCGGGACAGGCTATGGCTACACCTTC.

J is TRBJ2-4 and V is TRBV6-2 or TRBV6-3; 16 positions match TRBD2. Germline trimming cut 2 bases from V and 5 bases from J; bases unmatched to any gene: 0. Germline values: CDR1 MNHEY, CDR2 SVGEGT. The CDR3 totals 16 residues. The CDR3: CASSYGTSGRENIQYF. In DNA, the CDR3 is TGTGCCAGCAGTTACGGGACTAGCGGGAGGGAAAACATTCAGTACTTC.

The CDR3 DNA follows: TGCGCCAGCAGCACTGGACAGGGCCAAGAAAAACTGTTTTTT. It translates to CASSTGQGQEKLFF. The rearrangement uses TRBV4-3 and TRBJ1-4; TRBD1 matches at 8 bases. V was pared by 5 bases and J by 8 bases, with 7 bases of the junction left unmatched. The CDR3 runs 14 residues. Per the germline V gene, CDR1 is LGHNA and CDR2 is YSLEER.

The V call is TRBV9, the J call TRBJ1-1; maybe TRBD1 (5 bases). The CDR3 is made up of 14 amino acids. The V end was cut by 4 bases, the J end by 3 bases, with 13 bases between. Germline values: CDR1 SGDLS, CDR2 YYNGEE. CDR3 bases: TGTGCCAGCAGCTCCCGGGGCGTAGACACTGAAGCTTTCTTT. This codes for CASSSRGVDTEAFF.

This chain connects TRBV5-1 to TRBJ1-6; TRBD1 might be the D (5 bases). Per the germline V gene, CDR1 is SGHRS and CDR2 is YFSETQ. Trimming took off 1 base at V and 4 bases at J, with 18 bases between the two ends. CDR3 size: 18 residues. The CDR3 DNA is TGCGCCAGCAGCTTGTGGGCAGGGACTCGAGGGTATAATTCACCCCTCCACTTT. Residues: CASSLWAGTRGYNSPLHF.

This chain links TRBV19 with TRBJ2-1; TRBD2 matches 9 bases. Trimming took 5 bases from V and 8 from J; bases not matched to a gene: 10. The germline CDR1 and CDR2 sequences are LNHDA and SQIVND (reference sequence). The CDR3 consists of 15 residues. The CDR3 is CASSRPSGGIDEQFF. As DNA, the CDR3 is TGTGCCAGTAGTCGTCCGAGCGGGGGGATTGATGAGCAGTTCTTC.

The V and J genes are TRBV5-4 and TRBJ2-2, with 7 bases aligning to TRBD1. The CDR3 totals 15 residues. Germline trimming cut 0 bases from V and 8 bases from J; bases unmatched to any gene: 7. CDR1 SGHNT and CDR2 YYREEE come from the germline V gene (reference sequence). The CDR3 loop is CASSLAGQNGGELFF. The CDR3 nucleotides read TGTGCCAGCAGCTTGGCGGGACAGAACGGGGGGGAGCTGTTTTTT.

Details on this clone: This sample includes further DNA sequences coding for the same CDR3. The chain couples TRBV7-9 to TRBJ1-5; a possible D gene is TRBD1 (5 bases). The CDR3 totals 13 residues. Germline-derived CDR1 and CDR2 are SEHNR and FQNEAQ (reference sequence). V lost 1 base, J lost 6 bases, and 7 bases lay in between. CDR3 protein: CASSLGGGQPQHF. As DNA, the CDR3 is TGTGCCAGCAGCTTAGGGGGGGGTCAGCCCCAGCATTTT.

J is TRBJ2-1 and V is TRBV3-1 (or the pseudogene TRBV3-2); TRBD2 matches 10 bases. Germline-derived CDR1 and CDR2 are LGHDT and YNNKEL (reference sequence). This CDR3 is built from 16 residues. V was clipped by 1 base and J by 8 bases; unmatched bases: 8. The chain's CDR3 is CASSQGKSGRADEQFF. CDR3 nucleotides: TGTGCCAGCAGCCAAGGCAAAAGCGGGAGGGCAGATGAGCAGTTCTTC.